The 13 T cell receptor beta chains below were found in one sample sequenced in a study of T-cell reconstitution after alpha-beta-depleted transplantation in children. This sample's TCRbeta library carried unique molecular identifier barcodes. TCRdb itself ran the PCR reads through MiXCR, one entry per CDR3 protein. The sample contains 530,000 or so distinct CDR3 sequences, 25% to 30% of which appear only once. This specimen was PBMCs, taken before TCRalphabeta/CD19-depleted stem cell transplant. The source is a boy under three years old with Wiskott-Aldrich syndrome, due to receive a stem cell transplant.

V gene TRBV15 combines with J gene TRBJ2-1; TRBD2 agrees at 7 bases. The CDR3 is 14 residues long. V lost 0 bases and J lost 11; bases outside the gene matches: 7. The germline V gene has CDR1 LNHNV and CDR2 YYDKDF (reference sequence). The CDR3, as DNA: TGTGCCACCAGCAGAGATCTAAGGGGAGGGAAGCAGTTCTTC. Amino acid sequence: CATSRDLRGGKQFF.

The rearrangement uses TRBV11-2 and TRBJ2-5; D is unclear. The CDR3 loop spans 15 amino acids. Germline assignment: CDR1 SGHAT and CDR2 FQNNGV. Trimming removed 2 bases at V and 4 bases at J, with 14 bases between. This CDR3 is CASSLRPSPGETQYF. Here the CDR3 DNA reads TGTGCCAGCAGCTTAAGGCCGAGTCCGGGAGAGACCCAGTACTTC.

The V and J genes are TRBV6-1 and TRBJ2-7, with 12 positions matching TRBD2. Unmatched junction bases numbered 19, after V lost 4 bases and J lost 9 bases. Germline V gene sequence: CDR1 MNHNS, CDR2 SASEGT. The CDR3 extends over 18 amino acids. The CDR3 nucleotides read TGTGCCAGCAGTGTAGGGACTAGCGGGTTTGTAGAAGGATCCTTGCAGTACTTC. Encoded protein: CASSVGTSGFVEGSLQYF.

This clonotype was observed a few times. V and J are TRBV28 and TRBJ2-1, with TRBD1 identical over 9 bases. This CDR3 has 16 amino acids. Germline lookup yields CDR1 MDHEN and CDR2 SYDVKM. J was trimmed by 0 bases and V by 10 bases; bases with no gene match: 10. The CDR3 DNA reads as TGTGCCATCCTCTCCCGGACAGGGGCCTCCTACAATGAGCAGTTCTTC. Translating gives CAILSRTGASYNEQFF.

Concerning this clonotype itself: A junction boundary mismatches the germline segment, possibly from a read error. The DNA for the CDR3 is TGCGCCAGCAGTTTGGAACCGAGAAACTATGGCTACACCTTC. This encodes CASSLEPRNYGYTF. J is TRBJ1-2 and V is TRBV5-1; no clear D gene. CDR3 length: 14 residues. Germline CDR1 reads SGHRS; CDR2 reads YFSETQ. Using reference TRBV5-1 and TRBJ1-2 for the parts outside the CDR3, the full variable domain is KAGVTQTPRYLIKTRGQQVTLSCSPISGHRSVSWYQQTPGQGLQFLFEYFSETQRNKGNFPGRFSGRQFSNSRSEMNVSTLELGDSALYLCASSLEPRNYGYTFGSGTRLTVV.

This clonotype was seen only a few times. This chain connects TRBV5-1 to TRBJ1-4; TRBD1 matches at 9 bases. V was pared by 2 bases and J by 8 bases, with 4 bases of the junction left unmatched. The V gene's germline CDR1 is SGHRS and CDR2 YFSETQ. CDR3 length equals 14 residues. CDR3 in DNA: TGCGCCAGCAGCTTCCGGGACAGGGTCGAAAAACTGTTTTTT. Residues: CASSFRDRVEKLFF.

This rearrangement joins TRBV20-1 to TRBJ1-6; perhaps TRBD1 as D (6 bases). CDR3 length equals 15 residues. Germline-derived CDR1 and CDR2 are DFQATT and SNEGSKA (reference sequence). Between the trimmed V and J ends, which lost 6 bases and 7 bases, there was a span of 19 bases. CDR3 sequence (DNA): TGCAGTGCCCCGACAGGACCCCTAGGGAATTCACCCCTCCACTTT. Its translation is CSAPTGPLGNSPLHF.

This chain links TRBV29-1 with TRBJ2-5, with 8 bases aligning to TRBD1. Germline lookup yields CDR1 SQVTM and CDR2 ANQGSEA. V gave up 7 bases and J gave up 2 bases; unmatched junction bases: 6. There are 13 residues in the CDR3. The CDR3 DNA follows: TGCAGCGCCATACAGGGGGGTCAAGAGACCCAGTACTTC. It encodes CSAIQGGQETQYF.

This clonotype was counted a few times. V gene TRBV12-3 or TRBV12-4 combines with J gene TRBJ2-1, with 15 nucleotides matching TRBD2. Trimming cost V 2 bases and J 6 bases; bases outside gene matches: 2. The CDR3 is 16 residues long. The CDR3 is CASSLWGLAGGNEQFF. The CDR3 region has the DNA TGTGCCAGCAGTTTATGGGGACTAGCGGGAGGCAATGAGCAGTTCTTC.

This clonotype has only a few counts. The V call is TRBV12-3 or TRBV12-4, the J call TRBJ2-7; TRBD2 might be the D (6 bases). The CDR3 runs 14 residues. Trimming removed 7 bases at V and 2 bases at J, with 15 bases between. CDR3 DNA sequence: TGTGCCAGCACCCGGGACTCTTTCCCCTACGAGCAGTACTTC. Translating gives CASTRDSFPYEQYF.

This clonotype is a singleton in its sample. V and J are TRBV12-3 or TRBV12-4 and TRBJ2-1; TRBD2 matches at 13 bases. This CDR3 has 20 amino acids. With V trimmed by 5 bases and J by 4 bases, 17 bases remained unmatched. The CDR3 sequence: CASSAYALAGGPSGYNEQFF. Here the CDR3 DNA reads TGTGCCAGCAGTGCCTACGCACTAGCGGGAGGGCCCTCGGGATACAATGAGCAGTTCTTC.

The chain is built from TRBV20-1 and TRBJ2-7; 10 bases line up with TRBD2. Germline V CDR1 and CDR2: DFQATT, SNEGSKA (reference sequence). With 6 bases clipped from V and 5 bases from J, the junction kept 10 bases outside the gene matches. The CDR3 has 14 residues. CDR3 sequence (DNA): TGCAGTGCGAGGAGCGGGAGGGCCATCCACGAGCAGTACTTC. Translated, it gives CSARSGRAIHEQYF.

The CDR3 DNA follows: TGCAGCGTCCACAAGGGAGGGAACACTGAAGCTTTCTTT. Amino acid sequence: CSVHKGGNTEAFF. This chain uses TRBV29-1 with TRBJ1-1; D call uncertain. The CDR3 has 13 amino acids. Trimming took off 6 bases at V and 1 base at J, with 12 bases between the two ends. The germline CDR1 and CDR2 sequences are SQVTM and ANQGSEA.